This TCR beta chain was found in a study of cytomegalovirus exposure and HLA in healthy donors. Trimming stripped 0 bases from V and 7 bases from J, with 13 bases between. Germline CDR1 reads SGHTA; CDR2 reads FQGNSA. The CDR3 has 15 amino acids. With 60 Vbeta and 13 Jbeta primers, the PCR was carried out. TCRdb keeps only in-frame clones here, not all; method: immunoSEQ multiplex PCR. In all, the sample yields around 71,000 clones. The clonotype originates from a young woman in good health and CMV-seronegative. The sequenced sample was PBMCs. The rearrangement uses TRBV7-2 and TRBJ1-5; tentatively, D is TRBD1 (6 bases). The CDR3 is CASSLAQGGGQPQHF. For the CDR3, the DNA is TGTGCCAGCAGCTTAGCTCAAGGGGGGGGACAGCCCCAGCATTTT.